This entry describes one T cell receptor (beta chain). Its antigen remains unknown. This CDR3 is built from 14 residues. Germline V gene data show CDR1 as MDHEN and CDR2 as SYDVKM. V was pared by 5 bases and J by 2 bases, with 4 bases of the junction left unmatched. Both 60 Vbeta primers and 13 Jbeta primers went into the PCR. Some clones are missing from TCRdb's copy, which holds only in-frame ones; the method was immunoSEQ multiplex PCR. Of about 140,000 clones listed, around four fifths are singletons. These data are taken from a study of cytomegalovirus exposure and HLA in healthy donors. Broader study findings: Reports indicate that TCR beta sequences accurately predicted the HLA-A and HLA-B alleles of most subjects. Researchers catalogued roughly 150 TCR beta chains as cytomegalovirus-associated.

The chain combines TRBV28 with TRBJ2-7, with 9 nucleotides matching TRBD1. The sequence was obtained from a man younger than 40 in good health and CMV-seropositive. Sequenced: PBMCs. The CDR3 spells CASSPGQGTYEQYF. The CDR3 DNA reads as TGTGCCAGCAGTCCCGGACAGGGGACCTACGAGCAGTACTTC.